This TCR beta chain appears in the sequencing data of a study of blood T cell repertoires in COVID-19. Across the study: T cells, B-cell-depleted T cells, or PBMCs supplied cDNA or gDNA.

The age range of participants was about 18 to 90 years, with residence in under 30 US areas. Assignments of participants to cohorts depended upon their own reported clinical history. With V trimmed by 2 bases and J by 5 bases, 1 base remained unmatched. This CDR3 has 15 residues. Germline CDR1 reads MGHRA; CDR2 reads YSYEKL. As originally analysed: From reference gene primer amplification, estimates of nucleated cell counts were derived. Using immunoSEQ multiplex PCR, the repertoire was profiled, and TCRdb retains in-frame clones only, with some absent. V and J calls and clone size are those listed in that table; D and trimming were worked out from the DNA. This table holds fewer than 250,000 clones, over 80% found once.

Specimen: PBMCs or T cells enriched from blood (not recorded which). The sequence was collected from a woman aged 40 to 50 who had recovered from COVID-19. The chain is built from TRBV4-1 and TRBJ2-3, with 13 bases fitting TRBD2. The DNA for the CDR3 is TGCGCCAGCAGCCAAAGGACTAGCGGGAGAGATACGCAGTATTTT. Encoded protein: CASSQRTSGRDTQYF.